A selection of T cell receptor beta chains follows, all from one sample in a study of blood T cell repertoires in COVID-19. Here immunoSEQ multiplex PCR was the method, and the copy in TCRdb shows in-frame clones only, minus some. The sample contains more than 200,000 clones, 70% to 90% of which appear only once. Sequenced: peripheral blood. All receptors come from a woman aged 60 to 75 with COVID-19, enrolled during active disease. CDR3s include the opening cysteine and the closing phenylalanine or tryptophan. The order of the fields is V gene, J gene, clone size, D gene, CDR3 protein, CDR3 DNA. D genes are given only for firm matches. Not every row has a clone size; where given, it reads once, few, many or a size class.

v_call: TRBV19
j_call: TRBJ2-2
clone_size: -
d_call: -
cdr3_aa: CASSISVGRGIAGELFF
cdr3_nt: TGTGCCAGTAGTATCTCTGTTGGCAGGGGAATCGCCGGGGAGCTGTTTTTT

v_call: TRBV12-3/TRBV12-4
j_call: TRBJ1-5
clone_size: -
d_call: -
cdr3_aa: CASNGAAHQPQHF
cdr3_nt: TGTGCCAGCAATGGGGCAGCCCATCAGCCCCAGCATTTT

v_call: TRBV19
j_call: TRBJ2-5
clone_size: -
d_call: TRBD2
cdr3_aa: CASSIGLAGGFETQYF
cdr3_nt: TGTGCCAGTAGTATTGGACTAGCGGGAGGGTTCGAGACCCAGTACTTC

v_call: TRBV11-2
j_call: TRBJ2-3
clone_size: -
d_call: TRBD2
cdr3_aa: CASSQLAGASTDTQYF
cdr3_nt: TGTGCCAGCAGCCAATTAGCGGGAGCAAGCACAGATACGCAGTATTTT

v_call: TRBV5-1
j_call: TRBJ2-2
clone_size: -
d_call: TRBD1
cdr3_aa: CASSLGTGTAGELFF
cdr3_nt: TGCGCCAGCAGCTTGGGGACAGGGACTGCCGGGGAGCTGTTTTTT

v_call: TRBV10-3
j_call: TRBJ1-2
clone_size: -
d_call: -
cdr3_aa: CAISELADGYTF
cdr3_nt: TGTGCCATCAGTGAGCTAGCGGATGGCTACACCTTC

v_call: TRBV24-1
j_call: TRBJ2-2
clone_size: -
d_call: -
cdr3_aa: CATSAVNTGELFF
cdr3_nt: TGTGCCACCAGTGCTGTGAACACCGGGGAGCTGTTTTTT

v_call: TRBV7-9
j_call: TRBJ1-1
clone_size: -
d_call: -
cdr3_aa: CASSSLTGTNTEAFF
cdr3_nt: TGTGCCAGCAGCTCGCTTACAGGGACCAACACTGAAGCTTTCTTT

v_call: TRBV3-1/TRBV3-2
j_call: TRBJ2-2
clone_size: few
d_call: -
cdr3_aa: CASSQGSGIYSGELFF
cdr3_nt: TGTGCCAGCAGCCAAGGGTCCGGGATCTATTCCGGGGAGCTGTTTTTT

v_call: TRBV5-1
j_call: TRBJ1-4
clone_size: -
d_call: -
cdr3_aa: CASSLTTGRGEKLFF
cdr3_nt: TGCGCCAGCAGCTTAACGACAGGACGCGGTGAAAAACTGTTTTTT

v_call: TRBV5-8
j_call: TRBJ1-1
clone_size: -
d_call: -
cdr3_aa: CASSLAGRGGTEAFF
cdr3_nt: TGTGCCAGCAGCTTGGCCGGGAGGGGGGGGACTGAAGCTTTCTTT

v_call: TRBV7-9
j_call: TRBJ2-3
clone_size: -
d_call: -
cdr3_aa: CASSPTRGGTDTQYF
cdr3_nt: TGTGCCAGCAGTCCAACCCGGGGAGGCACAGATACGCAGTATTTT

v_call: TRBV9
j_call: TRBJ2-1
clone_size: -
d_call: -
cdr3_aa: CASSVAGGQSTYNEQFF
cdr3_nt: TGTGCCAGCAGCGTAGCGGGTGGACAGAGCACCTACAATGAGCAGTTCTTC

v_call: TRBV21-1
j_call: TRBJ1-5
clone_size: few
d_call: -
cdr3_aa: CASSKNSQRNQPQHF
cdr3_nt: TGTGCCAGCAGCAAAAATAGCCAGCGAAATCAGCCCCAGCATTTT

v_call: TRBV19
j_call: TRBJ2-2
clone_size: -
d_call: TRBD1
cdr3_aa: CASSTRTGAGELFF
cdr3_nt: TGTGCCAGTAGTACCCGTACAGGGGCCGGGGAGCTGTTTTTT

v_call: TRBV20-1
j_call: TRBJ2-7
clone_size: few
d_call: TRBD2
cdr3_aa: CSASVTSGVPYEQYF
cdr3_nt: TGCAGTGCTAGTGTAACTAGCGGCGTTCCCTACGAGCAGTACTTC

v_call: TRBV28
j_call: TRBJ1-2
clone_size: once
d_call: -
cdr3_aa: CASSLTHRTAGYGYTF
cdr3_nt: TGTGCCAGCAGTTTAACCCATAGGACAGCCGGCTATGGCTACACCTTC

v_call: TRBV7-6
j_call: TRBJ2-4
clone_size: -
d_call: TRBD2
cdr3_aa: CASSPLRISGRVNIQYF
cdr3_nt: TGTGCCAGCAGCCCCCTAAGAATTAGCGGGAGAGTAAACATTCAGTACTTC

v_call: TRBV29-1
j_call: TRBJ1-1
clone_size: -
d_call: -
cdr3_aa: CSVTGTTEAFF
cdr3_nt: TGCAGCGTTACCGGGACAACTGAAGCTTTCTTT

v_call: TRBV5-1
j_call: TRBJ1-1
clone_size: -
d_call: TRBD1
cdr3_aa: CASSVRQGDTEAFF
cdr3_nt: TGCGCCAGCAGCGTCCGACAGGGTGACACTGAAGCTTTCTTT

v_call: TRBV24-1
j_call: TRBJ1-2
clone_size: -
d_call: -
cdr3_aa: CATSERDYGYTF
cdr3_nt: TGTGCCACCAGTGAACGGGACTATGGCTACACCTTC

v_call: TRBV27
j_call: TRBJ1-1
clone_size: -
d_call: -
cdr3_aa: CASSKTGFLEAFF
cdr3_nt: TGTGCCAGCAGTAAAACGGGTTTCCTGGAAGCTTTCTTT

v_call: TRBV19
j_call: TRBJ1-1
clone_size: once
d_call: TRBD1
cdr3_aa: CASRDRGRTEAFF
cdr3_nt: TGTGCCAGTAGGGACAGGGGGAGAACTGAAGCTTTCTTT

v_call: TRBV24-1
j_call: TRBJ1-5
clone_size: -
d_call: TRBD1
cdr3_aa: CATSVPGGTGVDSNQPQHF
cdr3_nt: TGTGCCACCAGTGTACCTGGTGGGACAGGGGTCGATAGCAATCAGCCCCAGCATTTT

v_call: TRBV20-1
j_call: TRBJ2-7
clone_size: -
d_call: -
cdr3_aa: CSASGSYYEQYF
cdr3_nt: TGCAGTGCTAGTGGCTCCTACTACGAGCAGTACTTC

v_call: TRBV27
j_call: TRBJ2-5
clone_size: -
d_call: TRBD1
cdr3_aa: CARDREETQYF
cdr3_nt: TGTGCCAGAGACAGGGAAGAGACCCAGTACTTC

v_call: TRBV27
j_call: TRBJ2-5
clone_size: -
d_call: -
cdr3_aa: CASTETPGGGTQYF
cdr3_nt: TGTGCCAGCACCGAAACCCCGGGGGGCGGGACCCAGTACTTC

v_call: TRBV9
j_call: TRBJ1-4
clone_size: -
d_call: TRBD1
cdr3_aa: CASSPPGQNEKLFF
cdr3_nt: TGTGCCAGCAGCCCCCCGGGACAGAATGAAAAACTGTTTTTT

v_call: TRBV5-1
j_call: TRBJ1-1
clone_size: once
d_call: TRBD1
cdr3_aa: CASSGRGHTEAFF
cdr3_nt: TGCGCCAGCAGTGGCAGGGGGCATACTGAAGCTTTCTTT

v_call: TRBV4-2
j_call: TRBJ2-7
clone_size: many
d_call: -
cdr3_aa: CASSDGSGDEQYF
cdr3_nt: TGTGCCAGCAGCGACGGGAGCGGCGACGAGCAGTACTTC

v_call: TRBV6-5
j_call: TRBJ1-6
clone_size: -
d_call: TRBD1
cdr3_aa: CASRTGGSGSPLHF
cdr3_nt: TGTGCCAGCCGGACAGGGGGTTCGGGTTCACCCCTCCACTTT

v_call: TRBV3-1/TRBV3-2
j_call: TRBJ2-1
clone_size: -
d_call: -
cdr3_aa: CASSRQGLDNEQFF
cdr3_nt: TGTGCCAGCAGCCGGCAGGGGTTGGACAATGAGCAGTTCTTC

v_call: TRBV5-4
j_call: TRBJ2-7
clone_size: once
d_call: -
cdr3_aa: CASSRGDSYEQYF
cdr3_nt: TGTGCCAGCAGCCGCGGGGACAGCTACGAGCAGTACTTC

v_call: TRBV6-4
j_call: TRBJ2-1
clone_size: -
d_call: -
cdr3_aa: CASSVTAVNEQFF
cdr3_nt: TGTGCCAGCAGTGTTACAGCAGTGAATGAGCAGTTCTTC

v_call: TRBV4-2
j_call: TRBJ1-2
clone_size: -
d_call: -
cdr3_aa: CASSQGIQVNYGYTF
cdr3_nt: TGTGCCAGCAGCCAGGGTATTCAGGTGAACTATGGCTACACCTTC

v_call: TRBV5-1
j_call: TRBJ2-5
clone_size: -
d_call: -
cdr3_aa: CASSLDRVGSQETQYF
cdr3_nt: TGCGCCAGCAGCTTGGACAGGGTGGGGTCCCAAGAGACCCAGTACTTC

v_call: TRBV7-2
j_call: TRBJ2-7
clone_size: few
d_call: TRBD1
cdr3_aa: CASSLSAFWTGSYEQYF
cdr3_nt: TGTGCCAGCAGCTTATCGGCGTTCTGGACAGGCTCCTACGAGCAGTACTTC

v_call: TRBV4-2
j_call: TRBJ2-7
clone_size: -
d_call: -
cdr3_aa: CASSQVRQRLYF
cdr3_nt: TGTGCCAGCAGCCAAGTGAGACAGCGCCTCTACTTC

v_call: TRBV10-3
j_call: TRBJ2-7
clone_size: few
d_call: TRBD2
cdr3_aa: CAISDTRVLAGNSYEQYF
cdr3_nt: TGTGCCATCAGTGATACCCGAGTTCTAGCGGGGAACTCCTACGAGCAGTACTTC